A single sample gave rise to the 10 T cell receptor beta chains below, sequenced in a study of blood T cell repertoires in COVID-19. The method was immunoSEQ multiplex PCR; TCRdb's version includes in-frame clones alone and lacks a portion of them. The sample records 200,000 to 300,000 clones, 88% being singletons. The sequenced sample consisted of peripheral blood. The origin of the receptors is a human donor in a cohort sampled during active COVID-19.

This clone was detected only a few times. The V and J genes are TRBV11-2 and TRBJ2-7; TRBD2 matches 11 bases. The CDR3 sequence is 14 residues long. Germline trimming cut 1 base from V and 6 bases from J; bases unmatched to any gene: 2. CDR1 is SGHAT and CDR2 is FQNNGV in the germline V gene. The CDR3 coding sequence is TGTGCCAGCAGCTTAGTAGCGGGAGGGCGCGAGCAGTACTTC. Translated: CASSLVAGGREQYF.

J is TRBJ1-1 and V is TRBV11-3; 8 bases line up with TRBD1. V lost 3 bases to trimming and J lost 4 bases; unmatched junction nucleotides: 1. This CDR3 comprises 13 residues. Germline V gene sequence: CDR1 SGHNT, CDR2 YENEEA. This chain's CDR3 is CASSFQGATEAFF. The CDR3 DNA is TGTGCCAGCAGCTTTCAGGGGGCCACTGAAGCTTTCTTT.

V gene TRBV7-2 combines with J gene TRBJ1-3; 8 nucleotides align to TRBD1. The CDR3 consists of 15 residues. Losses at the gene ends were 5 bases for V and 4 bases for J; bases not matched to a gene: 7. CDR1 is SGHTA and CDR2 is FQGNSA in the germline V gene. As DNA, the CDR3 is TGTGCCAGCAGCAACGACAGGGGTACAGGAAACACCATATATTTT. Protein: CASSNDRGTGNTIYF.

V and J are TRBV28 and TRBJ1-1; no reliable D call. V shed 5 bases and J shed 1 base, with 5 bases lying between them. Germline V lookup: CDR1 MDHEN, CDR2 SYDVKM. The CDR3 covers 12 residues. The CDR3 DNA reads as TGTGCCAGCAGTCTAGAGAACACTGAAGCTTTCTTT. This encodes CASSLENTEAFF. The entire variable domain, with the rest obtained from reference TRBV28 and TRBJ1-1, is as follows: DVKVTQSSRYLVKRTGEKVFLECVQDMDHENMFWYRQDPGLGLRLIYFSYDVKMKEKGDIPEGYSVSREKKERFSLILESASTNQTSMYLCASSLENTEAFFGQGTRLTVV.

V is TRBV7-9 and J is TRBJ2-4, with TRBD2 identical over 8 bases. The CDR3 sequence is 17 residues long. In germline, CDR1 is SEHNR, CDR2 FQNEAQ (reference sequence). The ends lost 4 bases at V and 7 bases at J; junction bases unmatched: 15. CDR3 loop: CASSSREAGDPYNIQYF. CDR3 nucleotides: TGTGCCAGCAGCTCCAGAGAAGCGGGAGACCCCTACAACATTCAGTACTTC.

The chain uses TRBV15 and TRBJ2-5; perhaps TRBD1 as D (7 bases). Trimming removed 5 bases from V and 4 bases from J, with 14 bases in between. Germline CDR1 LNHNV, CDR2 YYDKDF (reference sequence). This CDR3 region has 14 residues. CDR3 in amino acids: CATSASGGPETQYF. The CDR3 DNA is TGTGCCACCAGCGCCTCAGGGGGGCCAGAGACCCAGTACTTC.

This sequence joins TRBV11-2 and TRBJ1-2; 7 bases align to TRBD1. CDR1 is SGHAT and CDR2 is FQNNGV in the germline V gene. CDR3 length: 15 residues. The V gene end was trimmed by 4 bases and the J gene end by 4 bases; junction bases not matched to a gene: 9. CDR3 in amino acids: CASSSFGTDLYGYTF. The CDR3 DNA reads TGTGCCAGCAGCTCCTTCGGGACAGACCTCTATGGCTACACCTTC.

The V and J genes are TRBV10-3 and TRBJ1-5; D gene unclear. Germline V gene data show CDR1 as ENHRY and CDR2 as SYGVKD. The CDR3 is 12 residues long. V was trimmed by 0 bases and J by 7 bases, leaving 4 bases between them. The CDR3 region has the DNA TGTGCCATCAGTGAGTCGAGACAGCCCCAGCATTTT. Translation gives CAISESRQPQHF.

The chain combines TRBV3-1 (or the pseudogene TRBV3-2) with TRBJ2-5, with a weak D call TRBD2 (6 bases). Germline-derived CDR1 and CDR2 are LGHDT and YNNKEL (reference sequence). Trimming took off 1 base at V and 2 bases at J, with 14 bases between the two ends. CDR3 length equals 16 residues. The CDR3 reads CASSQAYRAGQETQYF. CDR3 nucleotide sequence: TGTGCCAGCAGCCAAGCTTACCGGGCGGGGCAAGAGACCCAGTACTTC.

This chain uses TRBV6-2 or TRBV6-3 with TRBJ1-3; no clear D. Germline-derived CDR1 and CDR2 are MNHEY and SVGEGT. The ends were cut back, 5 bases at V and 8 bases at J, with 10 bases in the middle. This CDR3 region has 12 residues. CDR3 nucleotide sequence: TGTGCCAGCAGTAGGAACGAGGACACCATATATTTT. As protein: CASSRNEDTIYF.